Presented here are 3 T cell receptor beta chains from one specimen sequenced in a study of blood T cell repertoires in COVID-19 (dated by TCRdb to 2020 to 2021). The library came from the immunoSEQ multiplex PCR assay. TCRdb provides this immuneACCESS table in a form limited to in-frame rearrangements. Some clones are lacking; in checked studies, under half of them reflect an unresolved V gene, and why the rest are absent is not known. This sample comprises roughly 230,000 clones, about 88% of them detected only once. Together, the top ten hold around 1% of the sample. Sequenced: peripheral blood. Receptor source: a man aged 40-50 years with acute or convalescent COVID-19.

This clone was seen once. The genes are TRBV3-1 (or the pseudogene TRBV3-2) and TRBJ1-6; tentatively, D is TRBD1 (5 bases). CDR1 is LGHDT and CDR2 is YNNKEL in the germline V gene (reference sequence). V lost 0 bases to trimming and J lost 8 bases, with 8 bases between them. The CDR3 spans 14 residues. The CDR3 DNA sequence: TGTGCCAGCAGCCAAGAGGCAGGGTATTCACCCCTCCACTTT. Its protein is CASSQEAGYSPLHF.

The chain is built from TRBV19 and TRBJ1-5; maybe TRBD1 (6 bases). Trimming took 3 bases from V and 6 from J, leaving 12 bases between them. The CDR3 contains 14 residues. In germline, CDR1 is LNHDA, CDR2 SQIVND (reference sequence). The CDR3 is CASSITGPGQPQHF. The CDR3 nucleotides read TGTGCCAGTAGTATCACAGGGCCCGGTCAGCCCCAGCATTTT. The variable domain in full, completed from reference TRBV19 and TRBJ1-5, reads DGGITQSPKYLFRKEGQNVTLSCEQNLNHDAMYWYRQDPGQGLRLIYYSQIVNDFQKGDIAEGYSVSREKKESFPLTVTSAQKNPTAFYLCASSITGPGQPQHFGDGTRLSIL.

The count of this clone is one. The chain combines TRBV7-3 with TRBJ1-1; a possible D gene is TRBD1 (5 bases). V lost 4 bases and J lost 2, with 14 bases in between. Germline V gives CDR1 SGHTA, CDR2 FQGTGA. The CDR3 contains 15 residues. CDR3 coding DNA: TGTGCCAGCAGCTCGGTAGACAGTCAAAACACTGAAGCTTTCTTT. This sequence encodes CASSSVDSQNTEAFF.